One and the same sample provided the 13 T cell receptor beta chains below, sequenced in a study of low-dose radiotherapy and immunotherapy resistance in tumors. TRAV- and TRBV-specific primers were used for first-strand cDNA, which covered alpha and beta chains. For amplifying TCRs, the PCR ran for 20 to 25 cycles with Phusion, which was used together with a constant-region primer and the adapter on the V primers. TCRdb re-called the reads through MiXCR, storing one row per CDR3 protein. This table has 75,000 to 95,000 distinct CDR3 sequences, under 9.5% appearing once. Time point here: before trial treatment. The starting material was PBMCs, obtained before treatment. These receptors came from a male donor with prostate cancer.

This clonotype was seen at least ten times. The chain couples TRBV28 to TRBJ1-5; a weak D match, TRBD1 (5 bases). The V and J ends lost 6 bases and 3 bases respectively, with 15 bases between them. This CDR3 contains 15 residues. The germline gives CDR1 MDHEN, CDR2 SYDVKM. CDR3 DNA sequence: TGTGCCAGCAGGGAAGGGACGAACCTCAATCAGCCCCAGCATTTT. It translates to CASREGTNLNQPQHF.

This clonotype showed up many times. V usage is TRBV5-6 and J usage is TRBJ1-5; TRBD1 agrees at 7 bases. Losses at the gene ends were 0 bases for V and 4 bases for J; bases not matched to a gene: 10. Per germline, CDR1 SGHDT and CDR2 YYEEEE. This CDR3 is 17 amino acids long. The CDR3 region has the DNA TGTGCCAGCAGCTTGGTGGGGGCACAGGGGCGGAATCAGCCCCAGCATTTT. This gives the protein CASSLVGAQGRNQPQHF.

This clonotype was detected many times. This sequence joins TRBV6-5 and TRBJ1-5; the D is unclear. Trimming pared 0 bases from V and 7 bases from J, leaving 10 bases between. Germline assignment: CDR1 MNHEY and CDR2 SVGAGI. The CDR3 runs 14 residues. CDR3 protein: CASSYSFTEQPQHF. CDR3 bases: TGTGCCAGCAGTTACTCCTTTACGGAACAGCCCCAGCATTTT.

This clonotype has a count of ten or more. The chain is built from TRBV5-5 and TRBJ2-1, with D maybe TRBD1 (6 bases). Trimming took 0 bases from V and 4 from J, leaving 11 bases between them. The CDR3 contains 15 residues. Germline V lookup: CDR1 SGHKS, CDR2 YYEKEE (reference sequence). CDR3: CASSLAGAAYNEQFF. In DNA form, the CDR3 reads TGTGCCAGCAGCTTGGCAGGGGCGGCGTACAATGAGCAGTTCTTC.

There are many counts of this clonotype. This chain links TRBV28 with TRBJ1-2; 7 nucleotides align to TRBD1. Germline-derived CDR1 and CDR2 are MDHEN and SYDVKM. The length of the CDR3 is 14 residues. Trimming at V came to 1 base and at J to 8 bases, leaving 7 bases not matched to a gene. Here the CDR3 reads CASSLSDRRSGYTF. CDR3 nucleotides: TGTGCCAGCAGTTTATCGGACAGGCGGTCGGGCTACACCTTC.

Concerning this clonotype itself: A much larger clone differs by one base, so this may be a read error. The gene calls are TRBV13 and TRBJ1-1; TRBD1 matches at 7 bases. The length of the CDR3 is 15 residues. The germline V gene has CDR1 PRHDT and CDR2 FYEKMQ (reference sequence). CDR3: CASSQDQGGNAEAFF. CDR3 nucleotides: TGTGCCAGCAGTCAGGATCAGGGGGGGAACGCTGAAGCTTTCTTT.

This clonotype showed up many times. Here the CDR3 reads CASSVGGQGREGYTF. The CDR3 coding sequence is TGTGCCAGCAGCGTCGGTGGACAGGGGCGGGAAGGCTACACCTTC. V usage is TRBV28 and J usage is TRBJ1-2, with 9 bases identical to TRBD1. J gave up 8 bases and V 6 bases, and 13 bases lay outside the gene matches. The length of the CDR3 is 15 residues. In germline, CDR1 is MDHEN, CDR2 SYDVKM.

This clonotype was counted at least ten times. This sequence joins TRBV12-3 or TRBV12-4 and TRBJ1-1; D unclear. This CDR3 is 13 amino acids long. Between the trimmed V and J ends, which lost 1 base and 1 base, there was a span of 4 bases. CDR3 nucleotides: TGTGCCAGCAGTTTAGGAACGAACACTGAAGCTTTCTTT. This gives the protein CASSLGTNTEAFF.

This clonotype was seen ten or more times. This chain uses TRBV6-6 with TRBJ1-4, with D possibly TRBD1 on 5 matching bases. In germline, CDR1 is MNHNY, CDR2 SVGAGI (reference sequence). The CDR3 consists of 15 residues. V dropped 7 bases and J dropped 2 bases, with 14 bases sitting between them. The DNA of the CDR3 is TGTGCCAGCACCCCCGCTGGGGCTACTAATGAAAAACTGTTTTTT. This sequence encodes CASTPAGATNEKLFF.

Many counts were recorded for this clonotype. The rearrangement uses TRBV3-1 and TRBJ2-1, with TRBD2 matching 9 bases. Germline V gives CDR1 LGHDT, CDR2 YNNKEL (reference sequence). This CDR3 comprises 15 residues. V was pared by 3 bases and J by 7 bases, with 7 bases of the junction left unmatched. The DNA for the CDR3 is TGTGCCAGCAGCCATTGGCTAGCGGGAACAAATGAGCAGTTCTTC. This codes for CASSHWLAGTNEQFF.

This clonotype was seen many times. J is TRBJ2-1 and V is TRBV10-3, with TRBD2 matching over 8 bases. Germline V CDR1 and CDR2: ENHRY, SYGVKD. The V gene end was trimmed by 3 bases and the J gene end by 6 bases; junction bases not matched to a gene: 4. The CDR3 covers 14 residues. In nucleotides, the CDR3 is TGTGCCATCAGTGACACCGGGACTAGCAATGAGCAGTTCTTC. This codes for CAISDTGTSNEQFF.

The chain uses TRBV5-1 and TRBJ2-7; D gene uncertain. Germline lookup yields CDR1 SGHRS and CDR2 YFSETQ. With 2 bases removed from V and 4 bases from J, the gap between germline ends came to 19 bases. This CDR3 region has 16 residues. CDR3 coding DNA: TGCGCCAGCAGCTTAGCTAGAGGTTCTCTCGGGTACGAGCAGTACTTC. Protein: CASSLARGSLGYEQYF.

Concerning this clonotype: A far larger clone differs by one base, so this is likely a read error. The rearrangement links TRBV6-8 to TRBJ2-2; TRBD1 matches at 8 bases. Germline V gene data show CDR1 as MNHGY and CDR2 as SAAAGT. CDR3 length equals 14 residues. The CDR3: CASRGQANTGELCF. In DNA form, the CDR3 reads TGTGCCAGCCGGGGACAGGCGAACACCGGGGAGCTGTGTTTT.